The T cell receptor (beta chain) described here comes from a study of PD-1 blockade in classical Hodgkin lymphoma. No patient escaped relapse after autologous stem cell transplantation, and brentuximab vedotin exposure varied. Produced via immunoSEQ multiplex PCR; TCRdb's table is partial and in-frame only. This table holds some 93,000 clones, around 90% found once. The junction had 3 bases not matched to a gene; V was cut back by 3 bases and J by 0 bases. Germline lookup yields CDR1 KGHSH and CDR2 LQKENI. This CDR3 comprises 15 residues. The input for sequencing was peripheral blood mononuclear cells (PBMCs), taken at baseline. This sequence originates from a human donor with classical Hodgkin lymphoma. The V and J genes are TRBV18 and TRBJ2-7, with 9 bases lining up with TRBD2. The CDR3 DNA is TGTGCCAGCTCACCCAGCGGGGGGACCTCCTACGAGCAGTACTTC. The encoded protein is CASSPSGGTSYEQYF.